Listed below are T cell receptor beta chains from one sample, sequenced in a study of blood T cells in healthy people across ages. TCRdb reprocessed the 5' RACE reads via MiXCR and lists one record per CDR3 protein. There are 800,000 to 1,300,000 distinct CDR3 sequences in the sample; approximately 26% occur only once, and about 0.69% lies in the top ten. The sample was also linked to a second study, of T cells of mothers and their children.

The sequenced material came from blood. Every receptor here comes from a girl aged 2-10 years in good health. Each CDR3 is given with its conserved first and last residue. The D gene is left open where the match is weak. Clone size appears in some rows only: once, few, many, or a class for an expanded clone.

CDR3 protein: CASSQVWDTLNTEAFF
CDR3 DNA: TGTGCCAGCAGCCAAGTGTGGGACACCCTGAACACTGAAGCTTTCTTT
clone size: -
J gene: TRBJ1-1
D gene: -
CDR3 length: 16
V gene: TRBV14

CDR3 protein: CASKGQDNEQFF
CDR3 DNA: TGTGCCAGCAAGGGACAGGACAATGAGCAGTTCTTC
clone size: -
J gene: TRBJ2-1
D gene: TRBD1
CDR3 length: 12
V gene: TRBV2

CDR3 protein: CASSPRAGETGGELFF
CDR3 DNA: TGCGCCAGCTCACCCAGAGCGGGAGAAACGGGCGGGGAGCTGTTTTTT
clone size: -
J gene: TRBJ2-2
D gene: TRBD2
CDR3 length: 16
V gene: TRBV5-1

CDR3 protein: CASSSDDLSLALTGAFF
CDR3 DNA: TGTGCCAGCAGCTCCGATGATCTTAGTCTAGCCCTAACCGGAGCTTTCTTT
clone size: -
J gene: TRBJ1-1
D gene: -
CDR3 length: 17
V gene: TRBV5-8

CDR3 protein: CATSWDLSQETQYF
CDR3 DNA: TGTGCCACCAGCTGGGACCTTTCGCAAGAGACCCAGTACTTC
clone size: -
J gene: TRBJ2-5
D gene: -
CDR3 length: 14
V gene: TRBV15

CDR3 protein: CASSSSGINEQFF
CDR3 DNA: TGTGCCAGCAGTTCTAGCGGTATTAATGAGCAGTTCTTC
clone size: -
J gene: TRBJ2-1
D gene: TRBD2
CDR3 length: 13
V gene: TRBV12-3/TRBV12-4

CDR3 protein: CASRGLAGGTDTQYF
CDR3 DNA: TGTGCCAGCAGGGGACTAGCGGGAGGAACAGATACGCAGTATTTT
clone size: -
J gene: TRBJ2-3
D gene: TRBD2
CDR3 length: 15
V gene: TRBV9

CDR3 protein: CASSLLVSGTSGSPYEQYF
CDR3 DNA: TGCGCCAGCAGCTTGCTCGTATCCGGGACTAGCGGGTCCCCCTACGAGCAGTACTTC
clone size: -
J gene: TRBJ2-7
D gene: TRBD2
CDR3 length: 19
V gene: TRBV5-1

CDR3 protein: CASSLTGGSNYGYTF
CDR3 DNA: TGTGCCAGCAGTCTCACTGGGGGCAGCAACTATGGCTACACCTTC
clone size: -
J gene: TRBJ1-2
D gene: -
CDR3 length: 15
V gene: TRBV28

CDR3 protein: CASSQERWAWDEQYF
CDR3 DNA: TGCGCCAGCAGCCAAGAACGGTGGGCCTGGGACGAGCAGTACTTC
clone size: -
J gene: TRBJ2-7
D gene: -
CDR3 length: 15
V gene: TRBV4-3

CDR3 protein: CASSYSIDRGSGKLFF
CDR3 DNA: TGTGCCAGCAGTTACTCCATAGACAGGGGGTCCGGAAAACTGTTTTTT
clone size: few
J gene: TRBJ1-4
D gene: TRBD1
CDR3 length: 16
V gene: TRBV6-5

CDR3 protein: CATSRAGLAGGLGIYEQFF
CDR3 DNA: TGTGCCACCAGCAGAGCCGGACTAGCGGGAGGGTTGGGGATCTATGAGCAGTTCTTC
clone size: -
J gene: TRBJ2-1
D gene: TRBD2
CDR3 length: 19
V gene: TRBV15

CDR3 protein: CSASLLTDYGYTF
CDR3 DNA: TGCAGTGCTAGTCTTCTGACTGATTATGGCTACACCTTC
clone size: -
J gene: TRBJ1-2
D gene: -
CDR3 length: 13
V gene: TRBV20-1

CDR3 protein: CASSQTGATIYNEQFF
CDR3 DNA: TGTGCCAGCAGTCAAACAGGGGCCACAATCTACAATGAGCAGTTCTTC
clone size: -
J gene: TRBJ2-1
D gene: TRBD1
CDR3 length: 16
V gene: TRBV6-5

CDR3 protein: CASSPGLADLFQFF
CDR3 DNA: TGTGCCAGCAGTCCGGGGCTAGCGGACCTCTTTCAGTTCTTC
clone size: -
J gene: TRBJ2-1
D gene: TRBD2
CDR3 length: 14
V gene: TRBV6-5

CDR3 protein: CSARDSGTSGVSYEQYF
CDR3 DNA: TGCAGTGCTAGAGATTCTGGGACTAGCGGGGTCTCCTACGAGCAGTACTTC
clone size: -
J gene: TRBJ2-7
D gene: TRBD2
CDR3 length: 17
V gene: TRBV20-1

CDR3 protein: CASSQDRTSGAGELFF
CDR3 DNA: TGCGCCAGCAGCCAAGATAGAACCAGCGGGGCCGGGGAGCTGTTTTTT
clone size: -
J gene: TRBJ2-2
D gene: TRBD2
CDR3 length: 16
V gene: TRBV4-3

CDR3 protein: CASSLVVAGPTQETQYF
CDR3 DNA: TGTGCCAGCAGCTTGGTGGTAGCGGGCCCGACCCAAGAGACCCAGTACTTC
clone size: -
J gene: TRBJ2-5
D gene: TRBD2
CDR3 length: 17
V gene: TRBV5-6

CDR3 protein: CASSQVEQPIQETQYF
CDR3 DNA: TGCGCCAGTAGCCAAGTCGAGCAGCCAATACAAGAGACCCAGTACTTC
clone size: -
J gene: TRBJ2-5
D gene: -
CDR3 length: 16
V gene: TRBV4-1

CDR3 protein: CASSPSPTIAKNIQYF
CDR3 DNA: TGTGCCAGCAGCCCTTCCCCGACAATAGCCAAAAACATTCAGTACTTC
clone size: few
J gene: TRBJ2-4
D gene: -
CDR3 length: 16
V gene: TRBV7-2

CDR3 protein: CSVGAGDTGELFF
CDR3 DNA: TGCAGCGTTGGTGCAGGGGACACCGGGGAGCTGTTTTTT
clone size: -
J gene: TRBJ2-2
D gene: -
CDR3 length: 13
V gene: TRBV29-1

CDR3 protein: CASSGQENYEQYF
CDR3 DNA: TGTGCCAGCAGCGGACAGGAGAACTACGAGCAGTACTTC
clone size: few
J gene: TRBJ2-7
D gene: TRBD1
CDR3 length: 13
V gene: TRBV7-9

CDR3 protein: CASSLTGQGADEQYF
CDR3 DNA: TGTGCCAGCAGCTTAACGGGGCAGGGGGCTGACGAGCAGTACTTC
clone size: -
J gene: TRBJ2-7
D gene: TRBD1
CDR3 length: 15
V gene: TRBV7-3

CDR3 protein: CASSLAPGGLRSDTQYF
CDR3 DNA: TGTGCCAGCAGTTTAGCCCCGGGGGGGCTTCGTTCAGATACGCAGTATTTT
clone size: -
J gene: TRBJ2-3
D gene: TRBD2
CDR3 length: 17
V gene: TRBV12-3/TRBV12-4

CDR3 protein: CASSQGIQDRSYFSYNEQFF
CDR3 DNA: TGTGCCAGCAGCCAAGGCATCCAGGACAGGTCTTATTTTTCCTACAATGAGCAGTTCTTC
clone size: -
J gene: TRBJ2-1
D gene: TRBD1
CDR3 length: 20
V gene: TRBV14

CDR3 protein: CASSPVPGRTEAFF
CDR3 DNA: TGTGCCAGCAGTCCTGTGCCGGGGCGGACTGAAGCTTTCTTT
clone size: -
J gene: TRBJ1-1
D gene: -
CDR3 length: 14
V gene: TRBV27

CDR3 protein: CASSLGSLFADTQYF
CDR3 DNA: TGTGCCAGCAGCTTAGGGTCTTTGTTCGCAGATACGCAGTATTTT
clone size: -
J gene: TRBJ2-3
D gene: -
CDR3 length: 15
V gene: TRBV7-3

CDR3 protein: CASSQIQGDEQFF
CDR3 DNA: TGCGCCAGCAGCCAGATACAGGGCGATGAGCAGTTCTTC
clone size: -
J gene: TRBJ2-1
D gene: -
CDR3 length: 13
V gene: TRBV4-3

CDR3 protein: CASSWDNSGANVLTF
CDR3 DNA: TGTGCTAGCAGCTGGGACAACTCTGGGGCCAACGTCCTGACTTTC
clone size: few
J gene: TRBJ2-6
D gene: -
CDR3 length: 15
V gene: TRBV7-7

CDR3 protein: CATSKTSGPNEQFF
CDR3 DNA: TGTGCCACCTCAAAGACTAGCGGGCCCAATGAGCAGTTCTTC
clone size: -
J gene: TRBJ2-1
D gene: TRBD2
CDR3 length: 14
V gene: TRBV7-3

CDR3 protein: CASSHTGGEQYF
CDR3 DNA: TGTGCCAGCAGCCATACAGGGGGCGAGCAGTACTTC
clone size: few
J gene: TRBJ2-7
D gene: TRBD1
CDR3 length: 12
V gene: TRBV4-2

CDR3 protein: CASSSVLLQGTEAFF
CDR3 DNA: TGTGCCAGCAGCTCCGTCCTCCTTCAGGGGACTGAAGCTTTCTTT
clone size: -
J gene: TRBJ1-1
D gene: -
CDR3 length: 15
V gene: TRBV11-3

CDR3 protein: CASHRVDSNQPQHF
CDR3 DNA: TGTGCCAGCCACAGGGTTGATAGCAATCAGCCCCAGCATTTT
clone size: -
J gene: TRBJ1-5
D gene: -
CDR3 length: 14
V gene: TRBV6-6